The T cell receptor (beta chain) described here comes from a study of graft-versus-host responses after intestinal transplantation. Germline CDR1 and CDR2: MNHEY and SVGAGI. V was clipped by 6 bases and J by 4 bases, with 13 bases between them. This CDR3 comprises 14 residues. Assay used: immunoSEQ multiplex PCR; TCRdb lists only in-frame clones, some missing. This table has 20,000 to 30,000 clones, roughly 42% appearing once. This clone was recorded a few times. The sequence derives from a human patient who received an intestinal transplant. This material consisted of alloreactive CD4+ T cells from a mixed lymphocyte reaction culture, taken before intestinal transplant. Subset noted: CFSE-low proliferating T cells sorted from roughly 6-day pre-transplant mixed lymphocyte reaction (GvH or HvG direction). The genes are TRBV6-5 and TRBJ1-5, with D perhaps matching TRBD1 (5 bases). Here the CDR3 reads CASRALDRNQPQHF. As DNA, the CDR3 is TGTGCCAGCAGGGCCTTAGACAGAAATCAGCCCCAGCATTTT.